The rows below give T cell receptor beta chains drawn from one sample of a study of technical replicates of blood from a few donors. The table came from immunoSEQ multiplex PCR; TCRdb's copy has only in-frame clones and leaves some out. The table lists about 57,000 clones, just under 95% of them singletons. The sequenced sample consisted of PBMCs. The source is a human donor in good health. Some clones in this sample may be carry-over from other donors' samples. Both conserved end residues are part of each CDR3.

J	V	CDR3
TRBJ2-7	TRBV5-6	CASSLVGGFPHEQYF
TRBJ1-1	TRBV7-2	CASSSTGGNTEAFF
TRBJ1-5	TRBV15	CATSTESGPQHF
TRBJ2-3	TRBV6-1	CASRPGWGTDTQYF
TRBJ1-5	TRBV7-6	CASSQGRGEKPQHF
TRBJ1-5	TRBV27	CASRETLGGSNQPQHF
TRBJ2-1	TRBV11-1	CASSLYGSSYNEQFF
TRBJ1-6	TRBV2	CASSYRVSSYNSPLHF
TRBJ2-5	TRBV6-1	CASSVRASGTQETQYF
TRBJ2-7	TRBV7-2	CASALYSGNPYEQYF
TRBJ2-3	TRBV11-3	CASSPTGGGPGGTQYF
TRBJ2-2	TRBV6-1	CASRTQDRVSGELFF
TRBJ2-3	TRBV6-1	CASSDTGDFSTDTQYF
TRBJ2-3	TRBV6-1	CASMMDITDTQYF
TRBJ2-2	TRBV5-1	CASSLTLLAGALGELFF
TRBJ1-3	TRBV25-1	CASSPSGAGNTIYF
TRBJ2-5	TRBV7-2	CASKLAEETQYF
TRBJ2-3	TRBV2	CASGRGQEGADTQYF
TRBJ2-7	TRBV4-1	CASSREPGTGVEEQYF
TRBJ1-2	TRBV27	CASSSSGLGGYTF
TRBJ2-3	TRBV9	CASSPRLAGGTDTQYF
TRBJ2-7	TRBV11-2	CASSFTGPAGYEQYF
TRBJ2-5	TRBV5-4	CASSLANRGYQETQYF
TRBJ1-5	TRBV6-1	CASSHTGNQPQHF
TRBJ1-3	TRBV4-3	CASSQDRTASGNTIYF
TRBJ2-7	TRBV7-9	CASSPLAGGPSYEQYF
TRBJ1-6	TRBV7-9	CASSLATGGRNSPLHF
TRBJ2-1	TRBV19	CASSIEHLAVSSYNEQFF